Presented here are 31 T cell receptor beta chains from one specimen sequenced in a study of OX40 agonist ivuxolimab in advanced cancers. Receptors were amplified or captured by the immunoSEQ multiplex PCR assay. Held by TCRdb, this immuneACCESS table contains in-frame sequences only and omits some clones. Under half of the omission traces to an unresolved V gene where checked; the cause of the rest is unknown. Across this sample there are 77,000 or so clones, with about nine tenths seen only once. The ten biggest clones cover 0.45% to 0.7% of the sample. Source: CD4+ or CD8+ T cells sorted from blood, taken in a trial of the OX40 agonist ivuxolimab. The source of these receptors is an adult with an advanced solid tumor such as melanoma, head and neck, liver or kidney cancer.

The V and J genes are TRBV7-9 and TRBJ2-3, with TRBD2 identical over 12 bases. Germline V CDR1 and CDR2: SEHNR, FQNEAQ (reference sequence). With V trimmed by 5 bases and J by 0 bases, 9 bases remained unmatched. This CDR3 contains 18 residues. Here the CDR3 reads CASSPPGLAGLSTDTQYF. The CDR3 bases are TGTGCCAGCAGCCCCCCGGGACTAGCGGGTCTTAGCACAGATACGCAGTATTTT.

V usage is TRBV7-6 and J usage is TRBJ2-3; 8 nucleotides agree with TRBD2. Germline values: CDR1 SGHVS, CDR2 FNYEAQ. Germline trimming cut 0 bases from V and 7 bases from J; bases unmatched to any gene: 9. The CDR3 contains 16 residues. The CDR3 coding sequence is TGTGCCAGCAGCTTAGCGAATAGCGGGATTCGAAATACGCAGTATTTT. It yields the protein CASSLANSGIRNTQYF.

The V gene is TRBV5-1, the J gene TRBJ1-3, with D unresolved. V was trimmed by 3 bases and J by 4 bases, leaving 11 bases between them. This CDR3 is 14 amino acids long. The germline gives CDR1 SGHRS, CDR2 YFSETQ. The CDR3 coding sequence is TGCGCCAGCAGCTCGGGATACTTCGGAAACACCATATATTTT. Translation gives CASSSGYFGNTIYF. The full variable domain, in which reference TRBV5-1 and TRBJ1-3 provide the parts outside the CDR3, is KAGVTQTPRYLIKTRGQQVTLSCSPISGHRSVSWYQQTPGQGLQFLFEYFSETQRNKGNFPGRFSGRQFSNSRSEMNVSTLELGDSALYLCASSSGYFGNTIYFGEGSWLTVV.

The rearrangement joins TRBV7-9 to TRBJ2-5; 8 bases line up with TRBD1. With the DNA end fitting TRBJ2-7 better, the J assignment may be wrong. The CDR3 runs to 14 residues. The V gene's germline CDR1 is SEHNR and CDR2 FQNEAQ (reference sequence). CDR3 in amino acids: CASSSGGWVIEQYF. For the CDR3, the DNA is TGTGCCAGCAGCTCAGGGGGCTGGGTGATCGAGCAGTACTTC.

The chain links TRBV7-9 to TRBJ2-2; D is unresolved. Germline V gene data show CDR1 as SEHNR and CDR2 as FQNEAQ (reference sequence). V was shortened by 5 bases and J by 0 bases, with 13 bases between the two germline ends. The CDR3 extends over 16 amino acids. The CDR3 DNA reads TGTGCCAGCAGCCCCCCCGGGCTATCGAACACCGGGGAGCTGTTTTTT. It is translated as CASSPPGLSNTGELFF.

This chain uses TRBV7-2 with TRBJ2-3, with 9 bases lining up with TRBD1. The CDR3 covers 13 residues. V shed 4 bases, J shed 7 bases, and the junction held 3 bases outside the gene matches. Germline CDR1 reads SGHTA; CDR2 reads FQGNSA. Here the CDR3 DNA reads TGTGCCAGCAGCTCCGGACAGGGGAATACGCAGTATTTT. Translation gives CASSSGQGNTQYF.

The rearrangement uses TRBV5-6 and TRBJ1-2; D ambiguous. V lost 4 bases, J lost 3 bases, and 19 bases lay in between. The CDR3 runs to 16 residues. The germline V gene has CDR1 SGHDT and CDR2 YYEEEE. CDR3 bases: TGTGCCAGCAGCCCAGGCCGAGGGCGAGTGGACTATGGCTACACCTTC. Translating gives CASSPGRGRVDYGYTF.

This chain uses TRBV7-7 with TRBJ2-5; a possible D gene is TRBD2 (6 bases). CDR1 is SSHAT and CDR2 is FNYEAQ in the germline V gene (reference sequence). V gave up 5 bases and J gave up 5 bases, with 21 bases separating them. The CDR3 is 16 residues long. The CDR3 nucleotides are TGTGCCAGCAGCCCTCAACCGGGGGTAGGGTGGGAGACCCAGTACTTC. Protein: CASSPQPGVGWETQYF.

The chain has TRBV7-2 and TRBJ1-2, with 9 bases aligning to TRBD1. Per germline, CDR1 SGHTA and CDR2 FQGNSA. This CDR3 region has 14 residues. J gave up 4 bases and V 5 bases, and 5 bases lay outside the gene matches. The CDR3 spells CASSRVTGGYGYTF. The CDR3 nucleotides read TGTGCCAGCAGCCGCGTGACAGGGGGCTATGGCTACACCTTC. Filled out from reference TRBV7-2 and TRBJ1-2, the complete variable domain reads GAGVSQSPSNKVTEKGKDVELRCDPISGHTALYWYRQSLGQGLEFLIYFQGNSAPDKSGLPSDRFSAERTGGSVSTLTIQRTQQEDSAVYLCASSRVTGGYGYTFGSGTRLTVV.

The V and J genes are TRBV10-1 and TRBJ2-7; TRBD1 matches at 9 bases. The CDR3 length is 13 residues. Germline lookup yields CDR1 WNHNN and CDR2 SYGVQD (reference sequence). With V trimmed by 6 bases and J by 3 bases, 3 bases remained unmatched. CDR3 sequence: CASSGDRVYEQYF. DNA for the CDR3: TGCGCCAGCAGCGGGGACAGGGTCTACGAGCAGTACTTC.

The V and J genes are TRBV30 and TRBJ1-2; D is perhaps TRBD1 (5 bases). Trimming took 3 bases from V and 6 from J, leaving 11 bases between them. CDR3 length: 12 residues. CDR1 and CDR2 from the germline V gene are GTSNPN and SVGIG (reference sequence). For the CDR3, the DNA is TGTGCCTGGAGGAAGGGGACGGATGGCTACACCTTC. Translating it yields CAWRKGTDGYTF. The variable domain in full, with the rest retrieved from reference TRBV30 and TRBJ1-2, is SQTIHQWPATLVQPVGSPLSLECTVEGTSNPNLYWYRQAAGRGLQLLFYSVGIGQISSEVPQNLSASRPQDRQFILSSKKLLLSDSGFYLCAWRKGTDGYTFGSGTRLTVV.

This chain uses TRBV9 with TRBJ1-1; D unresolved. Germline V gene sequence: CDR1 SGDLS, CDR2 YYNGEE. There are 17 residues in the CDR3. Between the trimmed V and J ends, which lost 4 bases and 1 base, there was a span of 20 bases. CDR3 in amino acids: CASSPFLRGGGNTEAFF. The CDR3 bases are TGTGCCAGCAGCCCATTTCTTAGAGGTGGCGGGAACACTGAAGCTTTCTTT.

CDR3 in DNA: TGTGCCAGCAGTTCGACAGTTACCGATGAAAAACTGTTTTTT. Encoded protein: CASSSTVTDEKLFF. This chain links TRBV28 with TRBJ1-4, with D tentatively TRBD1 (5 bases). V was trimmed by 4 bases and J by 6 bases, leaving 12 bases between them. The CDR3 contains 14 residues. Germline values: CDR1 MDHEN, CDR2 SYDVKM.

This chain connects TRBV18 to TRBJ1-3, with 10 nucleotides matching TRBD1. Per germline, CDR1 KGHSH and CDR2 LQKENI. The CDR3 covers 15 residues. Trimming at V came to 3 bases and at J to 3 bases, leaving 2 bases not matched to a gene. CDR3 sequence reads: CASSPGQGSGNTIYF. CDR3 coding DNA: TGTGCCAGCTCACCGGGACAGGGGAGTGGAAACACCATATATTTT. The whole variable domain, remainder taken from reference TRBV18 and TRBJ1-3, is NAGVMQNPRHLVRRRGQEARLRCSPMKGHSHVYWYRQLPEEGLKFMVYLQKENIIDESGMPKERFSAEFPKEGPSILRIQQVVRGDSAAYFCASSPGQGSGNTIYFGEGSWLTVV.

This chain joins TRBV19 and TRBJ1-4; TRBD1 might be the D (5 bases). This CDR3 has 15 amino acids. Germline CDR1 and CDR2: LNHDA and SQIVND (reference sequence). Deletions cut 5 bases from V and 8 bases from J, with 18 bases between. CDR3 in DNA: TGTGCCAGTAGTCGGGGCTCGGCAACCGGGGAAAAACTGTTTTTT. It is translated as CASSRGSATGEKLFF. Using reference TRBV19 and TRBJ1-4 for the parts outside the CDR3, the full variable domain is DGGITQSPKYLFRKEGQNVTLSCEQNLNHDAMYWYRQDPGQGLRLIYYSQIVNDFQKGDIAEGYSVSREKKESFPLTVTSAQKNPTAFYLCASSRGSATGEKLFFGSGTQLSVL.

The CDR3 coding sequence is TGTGCCACCACCGTAGGGACAGGGGCTGTGGAGACCCAGTACTTC. Amino acid sequence: CATTVGTGAVETQYF. The chain is built from TRBV15 and TRBJ2-5, with TRBD1 identical over 10 bases. The CDR3 runs to 15 residues. In germline, CDR1 is LNHNV, CDR2 YYDKDF (reference sequence). J gave up 5 bases and V 7 bases, and 10 bases lay outside the gene matches.

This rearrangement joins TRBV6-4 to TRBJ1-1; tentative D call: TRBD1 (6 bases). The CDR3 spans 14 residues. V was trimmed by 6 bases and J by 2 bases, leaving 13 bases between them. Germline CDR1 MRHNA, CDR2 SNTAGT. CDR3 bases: TGTGCCAGCAGAGGGACACCCCTAAACACTGAAGCTTTCTTT. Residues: CASRGTPLNTEAFF.

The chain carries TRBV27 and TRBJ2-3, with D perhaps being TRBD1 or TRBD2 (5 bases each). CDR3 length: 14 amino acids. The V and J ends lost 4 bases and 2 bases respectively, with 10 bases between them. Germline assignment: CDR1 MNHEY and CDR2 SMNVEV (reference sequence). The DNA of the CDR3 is TGTGCCAGCAGTTCCGGGGCCTTCACAGATACGCAGTATTTT. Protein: CASSSGAFTDTQYF.

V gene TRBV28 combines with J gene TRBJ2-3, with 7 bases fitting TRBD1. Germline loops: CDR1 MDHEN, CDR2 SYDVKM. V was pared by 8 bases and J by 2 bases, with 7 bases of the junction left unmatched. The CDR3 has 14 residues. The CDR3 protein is CASLSGTATDTQYF. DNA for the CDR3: TGTGCCAGCTTGTCCGGGACAGCCACAGATACGCAGTATTTT. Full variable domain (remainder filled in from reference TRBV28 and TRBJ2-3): DVKVTQSSRYLVKRTGEKVFLECVQDMDHENMFWYRQDPGLGLRLIYFSYDVKMKEKGDIPEGYSVSREKKERFSLILESASTNQTSMYLCASLSGTATDTQYFGPGTRLTVL.

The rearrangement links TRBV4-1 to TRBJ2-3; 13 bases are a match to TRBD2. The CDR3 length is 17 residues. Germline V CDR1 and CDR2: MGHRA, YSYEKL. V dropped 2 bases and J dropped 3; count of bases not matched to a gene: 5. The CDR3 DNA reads TGCGCCAGCAGCCAACTACTAGCGGGGGGGCCGACAGATACGCAGTATTTT. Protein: CASSQLLAGGPTDTQYF.

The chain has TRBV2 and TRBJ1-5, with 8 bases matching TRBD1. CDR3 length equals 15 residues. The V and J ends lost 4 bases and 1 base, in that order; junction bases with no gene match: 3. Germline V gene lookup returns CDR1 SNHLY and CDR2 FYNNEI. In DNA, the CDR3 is TGTGCCAGCAGTGCCCGGACAGGGAGCAATCAGCCCCAGCATTTT. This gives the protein CASSARTGSNQPQHF.

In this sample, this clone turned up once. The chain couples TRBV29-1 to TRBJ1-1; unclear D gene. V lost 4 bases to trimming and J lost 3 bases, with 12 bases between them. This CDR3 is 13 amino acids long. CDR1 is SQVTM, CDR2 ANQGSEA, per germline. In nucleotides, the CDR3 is TGCAGCGTTGGCTCCGTGGGATACACTGAAGCTTTCTTT. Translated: CSVGSVGYTEAFF.

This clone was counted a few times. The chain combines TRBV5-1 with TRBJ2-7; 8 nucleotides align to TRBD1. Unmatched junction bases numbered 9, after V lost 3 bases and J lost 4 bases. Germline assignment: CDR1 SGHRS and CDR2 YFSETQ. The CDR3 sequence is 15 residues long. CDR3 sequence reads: CASSSRTGSGYEQYF. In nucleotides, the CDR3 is TGCGCCAGCAGCTCGCGGACAGGGAGCGGATACGAGCAGTACTTC.

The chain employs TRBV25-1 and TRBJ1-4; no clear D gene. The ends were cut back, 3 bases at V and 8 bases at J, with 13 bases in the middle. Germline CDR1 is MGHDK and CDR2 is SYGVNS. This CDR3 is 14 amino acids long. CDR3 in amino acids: CASSEQVVPEKLFF. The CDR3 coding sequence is TGTGCCAGCAGTGAGCAGGTTGTACCAGAAAAACTGTTTTTT.

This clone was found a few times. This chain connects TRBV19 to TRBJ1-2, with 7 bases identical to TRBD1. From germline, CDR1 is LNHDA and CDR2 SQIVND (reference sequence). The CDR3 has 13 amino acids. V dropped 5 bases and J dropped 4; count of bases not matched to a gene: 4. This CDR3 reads CASSAGQSYGYTF. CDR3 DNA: TGTGCCAGTAGTGCGGGACAGAGCTATGGCTACACCTTC.

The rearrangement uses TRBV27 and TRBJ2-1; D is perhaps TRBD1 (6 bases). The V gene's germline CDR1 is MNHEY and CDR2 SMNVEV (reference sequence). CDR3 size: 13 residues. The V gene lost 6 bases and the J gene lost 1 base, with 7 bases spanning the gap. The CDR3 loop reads CASRGHSYNEQFF. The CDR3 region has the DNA TGTGCCAGCAGGGGACATTCCTACAATGAGCAGTTCTTC.

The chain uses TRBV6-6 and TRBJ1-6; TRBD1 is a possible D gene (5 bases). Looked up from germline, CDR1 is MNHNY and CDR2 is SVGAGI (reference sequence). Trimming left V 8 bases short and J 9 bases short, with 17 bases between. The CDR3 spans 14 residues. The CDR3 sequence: CASGGENLSSPLHF. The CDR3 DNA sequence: TGTGCCAGCGGGGGGGAGAACCTGTCTTCACCCCTCCACTTT.

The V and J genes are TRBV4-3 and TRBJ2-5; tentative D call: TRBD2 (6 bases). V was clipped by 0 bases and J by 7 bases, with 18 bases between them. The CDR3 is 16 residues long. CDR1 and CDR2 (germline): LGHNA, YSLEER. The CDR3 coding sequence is TGCGCCAGCAGCCAAGATTGGTTGGGGGGACGGGCGACCCAGTACTTC. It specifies CASSQDWLGGRATQYF.

The CDR3 region is CASSLSTTYEQYF. The CDR3, as DNA: TGCGCCAGCAGCTTGTCCACGACCTACGAGCAGTACTTC. The chain carries TRBV5-1 and TRBJ2-7; unclear D gene. The CDR3 length is 13 residues. CDR1 and CDR2 (germline): SGHRS, YFSETQ. The V gene lost 1 base and the J gene lost 2 bases, with 7 bases spanning the gap.

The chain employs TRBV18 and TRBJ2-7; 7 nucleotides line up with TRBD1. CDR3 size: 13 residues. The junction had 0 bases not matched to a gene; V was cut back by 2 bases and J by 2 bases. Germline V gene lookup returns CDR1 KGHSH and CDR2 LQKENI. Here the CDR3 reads CASSPGTAYEQYF. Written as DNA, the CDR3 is TGTGCCAGCTCACCAGGGACAGCCTACGAGCAGTACTTC.

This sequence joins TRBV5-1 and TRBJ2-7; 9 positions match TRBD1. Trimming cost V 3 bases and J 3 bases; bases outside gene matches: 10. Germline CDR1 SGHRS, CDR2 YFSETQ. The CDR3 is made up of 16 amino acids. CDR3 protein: CASSSRFDRGGYEQYF. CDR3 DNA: TGCGCCAGCAGCTCCCGCTTCGACAGGGGGGGCTACGAGCAGTACTTC.